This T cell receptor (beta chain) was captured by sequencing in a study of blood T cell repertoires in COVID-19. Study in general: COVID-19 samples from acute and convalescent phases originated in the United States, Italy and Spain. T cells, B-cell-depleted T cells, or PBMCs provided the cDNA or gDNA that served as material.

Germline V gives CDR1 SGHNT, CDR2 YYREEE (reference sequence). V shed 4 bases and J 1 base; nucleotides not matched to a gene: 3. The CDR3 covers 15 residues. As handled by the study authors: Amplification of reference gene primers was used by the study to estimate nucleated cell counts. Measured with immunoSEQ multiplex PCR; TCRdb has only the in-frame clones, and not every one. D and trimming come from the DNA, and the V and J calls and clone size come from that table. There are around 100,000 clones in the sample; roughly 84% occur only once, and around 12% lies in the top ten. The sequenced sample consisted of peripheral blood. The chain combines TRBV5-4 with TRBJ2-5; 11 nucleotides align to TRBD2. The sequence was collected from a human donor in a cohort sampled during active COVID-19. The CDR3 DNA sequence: TGTGCCAGCAGCCCCCTAGCGGGGGGCCAAGAGACCCAGTACTTC. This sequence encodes CASSPLAGGQETQYF.